A selection of T cell receptor beta chains follows, all from one sample in a study of blood T cell repertoires in COVID-19. Assay: immunoSEQ multiplex PCR; the TCRdb copy retains only in-frame clones and omits some. This sample yields 80,000 to 90,000 clones, of which around 82% are seen a single time; 1% to 1.5% belongs to the top ten. What was sequenced was peripheral blood. The receptor source for this set is a woman over 75 with acute or convalescent COVID-19. CDR3s include the opening cysteine and the closing phenylalanine or tryptophan. Each record gives: clone size, D gene, V gene, J gene, CDR3 DNA, CDR3 protein. A D gene is named only where the DNA matches it firmly. Size is stated for part of the rows, as once, few or many counts, or as a class when the clone is expanded.

NA,NA,TRBV28,TRBJ2-7,TGTGCCAGCAGTTTGGGCCCCCCGTCCTACGAGCAGTACTTC,CASSLGPPSYEQYF
NA,NA,TRBV5-1,TRBJ1-1,TGCGCCAGTACCGCAGGTGGCTTGAACACTGAAGCTTTCTTT,CASTAGGLNTEAFF
NA,TRBD1,TRBV5-1,TRBJ2-2,TGCGCCAGCACCCCAGGGGGCACCGGGGAGCTGTTTTTT,CASTPGGTGELFF
NA,TRBD1,TRBV5-4,TRBJ1-1,TGTGCCAGCAGCTTAGCAGGGGGCCGGGAAGCTTTCTTT,CASSLAGGREAFF
NA,TRBD2,TRBV9,TRBJ2-5,TGTGCCAGCAGCGTAGTAGCGGGGGATCAAGAGACCCAGTACTTC,CASSVVAGDQETQYF
NA,NA,TRBV29-1,TRBJ2-1,TGCAGCGTTGATTGGGCCCCTCGGTATGAGCAGTTCTTC,CSVDWAPRYEQFF
NA,NA,TRBV6-2/TRBV6-3,TRBJ2-1,TGTGCCAGCAGTTACCGGAGAGGTGGCAATGAGCAGTTCTTC,CASSYRRGGNEQFF
NA,TRBD2,TRBV15,TRBJ2-4,TGTGCCACCAGCACACTTGGTCCGGGGGGGGCCAAAAACATTCAGTACTTC,CATSTLGPGGAKNIQYF
NA,TRBD1,TRBV5-5,TRBJ2-2,TGTGCCAGCAGCTGGAAGACAGGGGCCGGCACCGGGGAGCTGTTTTTT,CASSWKTGAGTGELFF
few,TRBD1,TRBV6-5,TRBJ1-5,TGTGCCAGCAGTTACTCTCGACAGGGGGCTGTTCTCCAGCATTTT,CASSYSRQGAVLQHF
NA,NA,TRBV19,TRBJ1-4,TGTGCCAGTAGTATGTCCTACGAAAAACTGTTTTTT,CASSMSYEKLFF
NA,NA,TRBV19,TRBJ2-7,TGTGCAAGTAGTAAAGGAGCCTCCTACGAGCAGTACTTC,CASSKGASYEQYF
NA,TRBD1,TRBV9,TRBJ2-3,TGTGCCAGCAGCGTAGCGGGACAGGGCTGGACAGATACGCAGTATTTT,CASSVAGQGWTDTQYF
NA,NA,TRBV6-5,TRBJ1-2,TGTGCCAGTCACAGGGATTCTAACTATGGCTACACCTTC,CASHRDSNYGYTF
NA,TRBD1,TRBV5-1,TRBJ1-6,TGCGCCAGCAGCTTGTTGGGACAGGGTGGATCACCCCTCCACTTT,CASSLLGQGGSPLHF
few,TRBD2,TRBV18,TRBJ2-1,TGTGCCAGCTCACCAAATGAGGGAGGGCTAGCGGGAGTTAACTCCTACAATGAGCAGTTCTTC,CASSPNEGGLAGVNSYNEQFF
NA,NA,TRBV10-1,TRBJ1-1,TGCGCCAGCGCCTTGACACCAAACACTGAAGCTTTCTTT,CASALTPNTEAFF
NA,TRBD2,TRBV5-1,TRBJ2-1,TGCGCCAGCAGCGCGACAAGAGCGGGAGCGACCTCCTACAATGAGCAGTTCTTC,CASSATRAGATSYNEQFF
NA,NA,TRBV7-2,TRBJ2-5,TGTGCCAGCAGCCCCGTCGGGGGATACCAAGAGACCCAGTACTTC,CASSPVGGYQETQYF
NA,TRBD2,TRBV7-6,TRBJ2-2,TGTGCCAGCAGGTTCAAGTCCGGGGGGAATGGTACCGGGGAGCTGTTTTTT,CASRFKSGGNGTGELFF
once,NA,TRBV18,TRBJ2-1,TGTGCCAGCTCGGCGGGGCAGGGCCCCAACAATGAGCAGTTCTTC,CASSAGQGPNNEQFF
NA,TRBD1,TRBV19,TRBJ2-3,TGTGCCAGTACACGACAGGGGACGGATACGCAGTATTTT,CASTRQGTDTQYF
NA,TRBD2,TRBV2,TRBJ2-2,TGTGCCAGCAGTATCCTAGCGGGGGTTAACACCGGGGAGCTGTTTTTT,CASSILAGVNTGELFF
NA,TRBD2,TRBV10-3,TRBJ2-7,TGTGCCATCAGTAATGGGCGGGGGTACGAGCAGTACTTC,CAISNGRGYEQYF
NA,TRBD1,TRBV5-5,TRBJ1-5,TGTGCCAGCAGCACACAGGGGGACCAGCCCCAGCATTTT,CASSTQGDQPQHF
NA,TRBD2,TRBV3-1/TRBV3-2,TRBJ2-1,TGTGCCAGCAGCCCATTAGCGGGAGGGCCGGGCAATGAGCAGTTCTTC,CASSPLAGGPGNEQFF
NA,TRBD1,TRBV10-3,TRBJ2-1,TGTGCCATCAGTGGCAACAGGGGTTCCTACAATGAGCAGTTCTTC,CAISGNRGSYNEQFF
NA,TRBD1,TRBV7-2,TRBJ1-5,TGTGCCAGCAGCTCCATGGGACAGGGAATTGGAGAGCCCCAGCATTTT,CASSSMGQGIGEPQHF
NA,NA,TRBV28,TRBJ1-5,TGTGCCAGCAGTTTATTAGGGGGTCCTCAGCCCCAGCATTTT,CASSLLGGPQPQHF
NA,TRBD1,TRBV7-9,TRBJ2-5,TGTGCCAGCAGCCCGGGGACAGGGGATCCTCAAGAGACCCAGTACTTC,CASSPGTGDPQETQYF
NA,NA,TRBV7-3,TRBJ2-3,TGTGCCAGCAGCTTAACCCCACAGAAAACAGATACGCAGTATTTT,CASSLTPQKTDTQYF
NA,NA,TRBV6-5,TRBJ1-3,TGTGCCAGCAGCCCAAACAGGGACTCTGGAAACACCATATATTTT,CASSPNRDSGNTIYF
few,NA,TRBV9,TRBJ2-7,TGTGCCAGCAGCGTAGATGGCGGGGCGATCTCCTACGAGCAGTACTTC,CASSVDGGAISYEQYF
once,NA,TRBV12-3/TRBV12-4,TRBJ1-1,TGTGCCGTTACAGGGTGGAACACTGAAGCTTTCTTT,CAVTGWNTEAFF
NA,TRBD1,TRBV5-1,TRBJ2-5,TGCGCCAGCAGCTCAGGGACAGGGGGCATGGAGACCCAGTACTTC,CASSSGTGGMETQYF
NA,NA,TRBV6-5,TRBJ1-2,TGTGCCAGCTGGGGCTCCCCTCGAGGCTACACCTTC,CASWGSPRGYTF
NA,TRBD1,TRBV7-2,TRBJ1-1,TGTGCCAGCAGCCACGGGACAGGGGGTAACACTGAAGCTTTCTTT,CASSHGTGGNTEAFF
NA,NA,TRBV28,TRBJ1-1,TGTGCCAGCAGCTCGGACTTTGAAGCTTTCTTT,CASSSDFEAFF
NA,TRBD1,TRBV19,TRBJ2-5,TGTGCCAGTGGGGGGACAGGGATAGAGACCCAGTACTTC,CASGGTGIETQYF
NA,TRBD1,TRBV3-1/TRBV3-2,TRBJ1-1,TGTGCCAGCAGCCTTCGGACAGGGAAGGATTCTGAAGCTTTCTTT,CASSLRTGKDSEAFF
NA,TRBD2,TRBV28,TRBJ2-5,TGTGCCACGGGACTAGCGGGAGGGATAACGGAGACCCAGTACTTC,CATGLAGGITETQYF
NA,NA,TRBV5-5,TRBJ2-7,TGTGCCAGCAGCTTTTTGAGCGGTGGGTCCTACGAGCAGTACTTC,CASSFLSGGSYEQYF
NA,TRBD2,TRBV11-2,TRBJ2-2,TGTGCCAGCAGCTTAGCGGGAGCGGGGACCGGGGAGCTGTTTTTT,CASSLAGAGTGELFF
NA,NA,TRBV2,TRBJ2-1,TGTGCCAGCAGCTCCCTGACTCAGTACAATGAGCAGTTCTTC,CASSSLTQYNEQFF
NA,TRBD2,TRBV5-4,TRBJ2-7,TGTGCCAGCAGCTCCAGACGGGGGGGCACCTACGAGCAGTACTTC,CASSSRRGGTYEQYF
once,NA,TRBV3-1/TRBV3-2,TRBJ2-3,TGTGCCAGCAGCTCGAGCCGCGGGGCAGATACGCAGTATTTT,CASSSSRGADTQYF
NA,NA,TRBV27,TRBJ2-3,TGTGCCAGCAGCCCAGTGGGGGGGCCCGGGTATGACACAGATACGCAGTATTTT,CASSPVGGPGYDTDTQYF
NA,NA,TRBV12-3/TRBV12-4,TRBJ2-4,TGTGCCAGCAGTTTAAAGGGACAAAGCGTTCAGTACTTC,CASSLKGQSVQYF
NA,TRBD1,TRBV2,TRBJ1-3,TGTGCCAGCAGTGAGGACAGGCCGGCTGGAAACACCATATATTTT,CASSEDRPAGNTIYF
NA,TRBD1,TRBV9,TRBJ1-2,TGTGCCAGCGCCCCGGTGGCAGGGGGCGCTCAATATGGCTACACCTTC,CASAPVAGGAQYGYTF
many,NA,TRBV7-2,TRBJ1-6,TGTGCCAGCAGCCCGATGGGGCCCTATAATTCACCCCTCCACTTT,CASSPMGPYNSPLHF
NA,TRBD1,TRBV5-1,TRBJ2-2,TGCGCCAGCAGCGGGACAGGGGGCGGAATTATCGGGGAGCTGTTTTTT,CASSGTGGGIIGELFF
NA,TRBD1,TRBV9,TRBJ1-1,TGTGCCAGCAGCGTAAGTCAGGGGGCGGTTGACTTT,CASSVSQGAVDF